Described below is a single TCR beta chain sequence and its context. Antigen: not known. This specimen comes from a study of vaccination and CD4 T cells after COVID-19. Study context: For each participant, vaccination comprised two doses of either the BNT162b2 or the mRNA-1273 vaccine. Overlapping spike pools from SARS-CoV-2 and HCoV-NL63, HCoV-OC43 and HCoV-229E served as culture stimuli.

This CDR3 contains 15 residues. Trimming shortened V by 4 bases and J by 8 bases, and 18 bases separated the two germline ends. Germline CDR1 and CDR2: SNHLY and FYNNEI. The time point here: late sampling 161 to 241 days after vaccination in a few convalescent patients. Treatment of the sample: roughly 10-day PBMC culture with coronavirus spike peptide pools or control peptides (ViraFEST assay). Expanded clonotypes were found by TCR sequencing after peptide-pool stimulation (ViraFEST). With the Oncomine TCR Beta short-read assay, DNA from cultured CD4+ T cells was sequenced. Cultured CD4+ T cells were the source of extracted genomic DNA. TCRdb reanalysed the PCR reads using MiXCR and keeps one entry per CDR3 protein. The sample lists about 20,000 distinct CDR3 sequences, roughly two fifths seen once, with roughly 30% in the top ten.

The V gene is TRBV2, the J gene TRBJ2-1; possible D gene TRBD2, 5 bases. Material: CD4+ T cells from blood, cultured in vitro, obtained about 7 months after SARS-CoV-2 vaccination. The source of this sequence is a human donor who had recovered from COVID-19. The CDR3 here is CASSGPGDNFDEQFF. CDR3 nucleotide sequence: TGTGCCAGCAGTGGCCCCGGGGATAATTTCGATGAGCAGTTCTTC.